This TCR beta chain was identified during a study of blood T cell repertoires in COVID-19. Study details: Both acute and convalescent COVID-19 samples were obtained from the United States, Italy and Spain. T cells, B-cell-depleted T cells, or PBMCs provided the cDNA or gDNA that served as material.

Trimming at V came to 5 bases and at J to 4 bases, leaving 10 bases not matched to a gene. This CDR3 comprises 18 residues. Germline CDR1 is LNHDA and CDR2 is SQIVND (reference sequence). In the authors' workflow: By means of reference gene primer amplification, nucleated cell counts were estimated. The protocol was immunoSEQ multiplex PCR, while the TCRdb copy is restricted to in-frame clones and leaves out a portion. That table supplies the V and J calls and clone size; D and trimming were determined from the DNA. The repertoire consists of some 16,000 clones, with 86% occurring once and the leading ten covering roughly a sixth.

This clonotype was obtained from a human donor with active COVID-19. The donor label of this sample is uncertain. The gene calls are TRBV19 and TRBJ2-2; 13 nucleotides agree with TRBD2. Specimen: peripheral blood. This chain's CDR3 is CASSVRLAGGVATGELFF. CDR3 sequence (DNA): TGTGCCAGTAGTGTCAGACTAGCGGGGGGAGTGGCCACCGGGGAGCTGTTTTTT.